A selection of T cell receptor beta chains follows, all from one sample in a study of T-cell memory formation after mild COVID-19. TCRdb ran MiXCR on the 5' RACE reads and lists one entry per CDR3 protein. The sample gives 470,000 or so distinct CDR3 sequences, 25% of which show up once; around an eighth is in the top ten. Sample: PBMCs or a T cell subset sorted from them (not recorded which). The source of these receptors is an adult woman who had mild COVID-19 (a few samples of this study predate the infection). Cell type and time point are not known. Both conserved end residues are part of each CDR3. Fields, in order: V gene, clone size, J gene, D gene, CDR3 length, CDR3 protein, CDR3 DNA. D genes are given only for firm matches. Some rows mark clone size as missing; the rest say once, few, many or name a class of expanded clone.

>TRBV9|NA|TRBJ2-3|NA|13
CASSPGSADTQYF
TGTGCCAGCAGCCCCGGGAGCGCAGATACGCAGTATTTT
>TRBV24-1|few|TRBJ2-3|NA|17
CATSDFPIKLRTDTQYF
TGTGCCACCAGTGACTTTCCGATCAAACTTCGCACAGATACGCAGTATTTT
>TRBV3-1|NA|TRBJ2-1|TRBD2|16
CASSHPIAGSYNEQFF
TGTGCCAGCAGCCACCCCATAGCGGGTTCATACAATGAGCAGTTCTTC
>TRBV5-4|NA|TRBJ1-1|TRBD1|14
CASSSQGAVTEAFF
TGTGCCAGCAGCTCGCAGGGGGCCGTTACTGAAGCTTTCTTT
>TRBV7-9|NA|TRBJ2-1|TRBD1|20
CASSLGPDRGRGAFGNEQFF
TGTGCCAGCAGCTTAGGCCCGGACAGGGGCCGGGGCGCCTTCGGGAATGAGCAGTTCTTC
>TRBV12-3/TRBV12-4|NA|TRBJ2-2|TRBD1|16
CASPGGRQGVDGELFF
TGTGCCAGCCCAGGCGGAAGACAGGGGGTCGACGGGGAGCTGTTTTTT
>TRBV11-2|few|TRBJ2-1|NA|15
CASSLESPGPNEQFF
TGTGCCAGCAGCTTAGAAAGTCCGGGCCCCAATGAGCAGTTCTTC
>TRBV12-3/TRBV12-4|NA|TRBJ2-7|TRBD1|14
CASSLMVTGLEQYF
TGTGCCAGCAGTTTAATGGTGACAGGGTTGGAGCAGTACTTC
>TRBV20-1|NA|TRBJ2-1|NA|12
CSAGTLFGEQFF
TGCAGTGCCGGGACTCTTTTCGGTGAGCAGTTCTTC
>TRBV5-1|few|TRBJ2-5|TRBD2|14
CASSQTSGGETQYF
TGCGCCAGCAGCCAGACTAGCGGGGGAGAGACCCAGTACTTC
>TRBV27|NA|TRBJ1-3|TRBD1|15
CASSLSGQGRNTIYF
TGTGCCAGCAGTTTATCGGGACAGGGGCGAAACACCATATATTTT
>TRBV2|NA|TRBJ1-6|NA|14
CASSPGHRNSPLHF
TGTGCCAGCAGCCCGGGACACCGGAATTCACCCCTCCACTTT
>TRBV5-1|few|TRBJ1-1|NA|14
CASSFISRQPEAFF
TGCGCCAGCAGCTTCATTTCAAGACAGCCCGAAGCTTTCTTT
>TRBV12-3/TRBV12-4|NA|TRBJ2-7|TRBD2|18
CASSLSGLWGRASYEQYF
TGTGCCAGCAGTTTGAGTGGTCTGTGGGGGAGGGCCTCCTACGAGCAGTACTTC
>TRBV20-1|NA|TRBJ1-2|NA|16
CSARGTRNRSLLGYTF
TGCAGTGCTAGGGGTACGAGGAACAGATCCCTTTTAGGCTACACCTTC
>TRBV4-3|NA|TRBJ1-1|NA|15
CASSRRPGDNTEAFF
TGCGCCAGCAGCCGCCGTCCCGGAGACAACACTGAAGCTTTCTTT